These T cell receptor beta chains were read from a single sample in a study of blood T cells in healthy people across ages. MiXCR, run by TCRdb on the 5' RACE reads, gives a single entry per CDR3 protein. The data contain some 710,000 distinct CDR3 sequences, approximately 21% of them seen just once; the ten biggest clones take up about 22%. Input material: blood. The receptor source for this set is a man aged 70 or older in good health. CDR3s include the opening cysteine and the closing phenylalanine or tryptophan. The D gene is left open where the match is weak. The listing skips clone size in some rows; elsewhere it reads once, few, many or a size class.

>TRBJ2-3|TRBV11-2|.|few
TGTGCCAGCAGCGTTCGGTTCTTAACCCACACAGATACGCAGTATTTT
CASSVRFLTHTDTQYF
>TRBJ1-5|TRBV4-3|.|.
TGCGCCAGCAGCCACCAGGTATATAGCAATCAGCCCCAGCATTTT
CASSHQVYSNQPQHF
>TRBJ2-6|TRBV11-2|.|few
TGTGCCAGCAGCTTAACAGAGTACTCTGGGGCCAACGTCCTGACTTTC
CASSLTEYSGANVLTF
>TRBJ2-3|TRBV2|TRBD1|.
TGTGCCAGCCAGGGACAGGCGATAGATACGCAGTATTTT
CASQGQAIDTQYF
>TRBJ2-5|TRBV20-1|TRBD2|.
TGCAGTGCCGTTACTAGCGGGAGAGGCGAGACCCAGTACTTC
CSAVTSGRGETQYF
>TRBJ2-3|TRBV5-1|TRBD2|.
TGCGCCAGCAGCTTTACTAGCGGGGCGACCACAGATACGCAGTATTTT
CASSFTSGATTDTQYF
>TRBJ2-1|TRBV10-3|TRBD2|many
TGTGCCATCAGTAAGCCCCCAGCGGGAGGGGGGAATGAGCAGTTCTTC
CAISKPPAGGGNEQFF
>TRBJ1-5|TRBV5-1|.|.
TGCGCCAGCAGCTTAGCGGGGTCAGGACAGCCCCAGCATTTT
CASSLAGSGQPQHF
>TRBJ2-4|TRBV20-1|TRBD2|.
TGCAGTGCTTACAGACGGGGGGGACTAGCGGGACCAATTCAGTACTTC
CSAYRRGGLAGPIQYF
>TRBJ2-1|TRBV29-1|.|few
TGCAGCGTTGTTACAGGATATAGCTCCTACAATGAGCAGTTCTTC
CSVVTGYSSYNEQFF
>TRBJ1-2|TRBV4-3|.|.
TGCGCCAGCAGCCAAGTGCCCCAAAGCGGCGGCTACACCTTC
CASSQVPQSGGYTF
>TRBJ2-5|TRBV9|.|few
TGTGCCAGCAGCGTTGTGACGGGCAGACAAGAGACCCAGTACTTC
CASSVVTGRQETQYF
>TRBJ2-1|TRBV6-6|.|few
TGTGCCAGCAGTTTCCCTAACCCCTCCTACAATGAGCAGTTCTTC
CASSFPNPSYNEQFF
>TRBJ2-3|TRBV10-2|.|.
TGCGCCAGCAGTGTTCTGGGCCACACAGATACGCAGTATTTT
CASSVLGHTDTQYF
>TRBJ2-7|TRBV10-3|.|few
TGTGCCATCAGTGATCTGGGCGGCTACAAGCAGTACTTC
CAISDLGGYKQYF
>TRBJ1-1|TRBV4-1|.|few
TGCGCCAGCAGCCAGGTGGCAGAAAACACTGAAGCTTTCTTT
CASSQVAENTEAFF
>TRBJ2-3|TRBV5-6|TRBD2|.
TGTGCCAGCAGCGTGACTAGCGGGGGGGCCGGCACAGATACGCAGTATTTT
CASSVTSGGAGTDTQYF
>TRBJ2-3|TRBV12-3/TRBV12-4|.|.
TGTGCCAGCAGGGGGGGCGTCAGTACAGATGCGCAGTATTTT
CASRGGVSTDAQYF
>TRBJ1-2|TRBV9|TRBD1|few
TGTGCCAGCAGCGGAAGTGACAGGGTCGGTAGCTATGGCTACACCTTC
CASSGSDRVGSYGYTF
>TRBJ2-7|TRBV20-1|.|.
TGCAGTGCGGAGGGGGATTCCTACGAGCAGTACTTC
CSAEGDSYEQYF
>TRBJ2-7|TRBV20-1|.|many
TGCAGTGCAGGGGCCCTCTCCTACGAGCAGTACTTC
CSAGALSYEQYF
>TRBJ2-2|TRBV24-1|.|few
TGTGCCACCAGTAGGCCCGGGATTGGAACCGGGGAGCTGTTTTTT
CATSRPGIGTGELFF
>TRBJ2-3|TRBV29-1|.|.
TGCAGCGTTATTGGGGTCCCGACAGATACGCAGTATTTT
CSVIGVPTDTQYF
>TRBJ2-3|TRBV7-9|.|many
TGTGCCAGCAGCTTAGTGGCAGCTACAGATACGCAGTATTTT
CASSLVAATDTQYF
>TRBJ1-4|TRBV10-3|TRBD1|few
TGTGCCATCAGAGGGACAGAAGCAACTAATGAAAAACTGTTTTTT
CAIRGTEATNEKLFF
>TRBJ1-2|TRBV3-1|TRBD1|.
TGTGCCAGCAGCCAAGGTGCGGACAGGGGTGATGGCTACACCTTC
CASSQGADRGDGYTF
>TRBJ1-4|TRBV6-6|.|few
TGTGCCAGCAACTTACAGAATGAAAAACTGTTTTTT
CASNLQNEKLFF
>TRBJ1-5|TRBV11-3|.|.
TGTGCCAGCCTAGCCCTAGACACTAGTAATCAGCCCCAGCATTTT
CASLALDTSNQPQHF
>TRBJ2-5|TRBV10-3|.|few
TGTGCCATCAGCCCAACCGCGGGCGGAGAGACCCAGTACTTC
CAISPTAGGETQYF
>TRBJ2-1|TRBV7-2|.|.
TGTGCCAGCAGCCCCTTTAACAATGAGCAGTTCTTC
CASSPFNNEQFF
>TRBJ1-4|TRBV28|.|few
TGTGCCAGCAGCGTAGGGGCCCAGATTATACGACTGTTTTTT
CASSVGAQIIRLFF
>TRBJ2-1|TRBV24-1|.|.
TGTGCCACCAGTGATACCCGGGTCTCCTACAATGAGCAGTTCTTC
CATSDTRVSYNEQFF
>TRBJ2-5|TRBV7-9|.|.
TGTGCCAGCAGCTCCCCCCGGGTTTACCAAGAGACCCAGTACTTC
CASSSPRVYQETQYF
>TRBJ1-2|TRBV12-3/TRBV12-4|.|few
TGTGCCAGCAGGATAGACGGAAACTATGGCTACACCTTC
CASRIDGNYGYTF
>TRBJ1-5|TRBV15|TRBD1|many
TGTGCCACCAGCAGAGATCAGACAGGGAATCAGCCCCAGCATTTT
CATSRDQTGNQPQHF
>TRBJ2-1|TRBV2|.|.
TGTGCCAGCAAGAGGGAGCTAGCGCAGAGCTCCTACAATGAGCAGTTCTTC
CASKRELAQSSYNEQFF
>TRBJ1-5|TRBV20-1|.|.
TGCAGTGCCCTGAAAAATTTAGGGGTTTTAGGTCGAGGCAATCAGCCCCAGCATTTT
CSALKNLGVLGRGNQPQHF